The rows below give T cell receptor beta chains drawn from one sample of a study of T cell responses to AZD1222 COVID-19 vaccine. Assay used: immunoSEQ multiplex PCR; TCRdb lists only in-frame clones, some missing. The repertoire holds under 130,000 clones, with roughly 88% as singletons. Sequenced material: peripheral blood, taken on day 0 of AZD1222 vaccination. The receptors were sampled from an adult in good health. CDR3s include the opening cysteine and the closing phenylalanine or tryptophan. D genes are given only for firm matches. A clone size is listed for some rows: how often the clone was seen (once, few, many), or a class if it is expanded.

CDR3nt,CDR3aa,v_gene,len,abundance,j_gene,d_gene
TGTGCCAGCAGTCTCGGGACAGGGACCTACGAGCAGTACTTC,CASSLGTGTYEQYF,TRBV6-5,14,.,TRBJ2-7,TRBD1
TGTGCCAGCAGCCAAGGGCGGTGCGGCTACACCTTC,CASSQGRCGYTF,TRBV3-1/TRBV3-2,12,once,TRBJ1-2,.
TGTGCCAGCAGTTCATCTTCTGACTTTTCTAACTATGGCTACACCTTC,CASSSSSDFSNYGYTF,TRBV6-2/TRBV6-3,16,.,TRBJ1-2,.
TGTGCCAGCAGCGCGCGGGACTTCTATGAGCAGTTCTTC,CASSARDFYEQFF,TRBV7-6,13,.,TRBJ2-1,.
TGTGCCTGGGCCAATCAGGGGTCCCAGCCCCAGCATTTT,CAWANQGSQPQHF,TRBV30,13,.,TRBJ1-5,.
TGCAGTGCAGGACAGGTGGGTGAGCAGTTCTTC,CSAGQVGEQFF,TRBV20-1,11,.,TRBJ2-1,TRBD1
TGTGCCAGCAGCTCCACAGGGGGCGGCTACACCTTC,CASSSTGGGYTF,TRBV7-9,12,.,TRBJ1-2,TRBD1
TGTGCCAGCAGCCCATTTGGCGGGGGTGAGCAGTTCTTC,CASSPFGGGEQFF,TRBV6-5,13,.,TRBJ2-1,TRBD2
TGTGCCAGCAGCTTGGGGGGCCCCCCCTACGAGCAGTACTTC,CASSLGGPPYEQYF,TRBV5-4,14,.,TRBJ2-7,.
TGCGCCAGCAGCCCTAGGACAGGGATGTTTATTGAAGCTTTCTTT,CASSPRTGMFIEAFF,TRBV4-1,15,.,TRBJ1-1,TRBD1
TGTGCCAGCAGCTTGTGGGGGGTCTCTGGAAACACCATATATTTT,CASSLWGVSGNTIYF,TRBV5-4,15,few,TRBJ1-3,.
TGTGCCAGCACTCCTTCCGCGGGGGGACCGCCTTCCTACGAGCAGTACTTC,CASTPSAGGPPSYEQYF,TRBV25-1,17,.,TRBJ2-7,TRBD2
TGTGCCAGCTCACCGCAAGGGCCACAAGAGACCCAGTACTTC,CASSPQGPQETQYF,TRBV18,14,.,TRBJ2-5,.
TGTGCCAGCATGACGGGGTACACTGAAGCTTTCTTT,CASMTGYTEAFF,TRBV6-5,12,.,TRBJ1-1,.
TGCGCCAGCAGCCAACCCCGGGACAGGGGTTACGAGCAGTACTTC,CASSQPRDRGYEQYF,TRBV4-1,15,.,TRBJ2-7,TRBD1
TGTGCCATCAGTGTCGCTGCTGAGACAGGACGAGGGGATACTGAAGCTTTCTTT,CAISVAAETGRGDTEAFF,TRBV10-3,18,.,TRBJ1-1,.
TGTGCCAGCAGCCCTCCCAGGGTCGATGAGCAGTTCTTC,CASSPPRVDEQFF,TRBV13,13,.,TRBJ2-1,.
TGCGCCAGCAGCCAAGTCTCAGAAAAACTGTTTTTT,CASSQVSEKLFF,TRBV4-1,12,.,TRBJ1-4,.
TGTGCCAGCAGCTTAAAGGGTTTCCGGGATACGCAGTATTTT,CASSLKGFRDTQYF,TRBV5-6,14,.,TRBJ2-3,.